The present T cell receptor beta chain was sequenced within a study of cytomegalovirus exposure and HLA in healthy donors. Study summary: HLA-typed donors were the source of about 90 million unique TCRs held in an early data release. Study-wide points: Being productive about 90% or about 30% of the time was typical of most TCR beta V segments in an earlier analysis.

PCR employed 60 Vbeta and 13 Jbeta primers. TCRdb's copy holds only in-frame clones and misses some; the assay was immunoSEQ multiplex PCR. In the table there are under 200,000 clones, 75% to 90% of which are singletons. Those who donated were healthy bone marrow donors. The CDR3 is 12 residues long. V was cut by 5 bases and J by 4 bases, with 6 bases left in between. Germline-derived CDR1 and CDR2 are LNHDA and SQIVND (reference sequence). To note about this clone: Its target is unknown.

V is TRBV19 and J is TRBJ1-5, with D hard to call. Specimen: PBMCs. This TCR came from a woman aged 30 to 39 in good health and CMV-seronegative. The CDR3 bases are TGTGCCAGTAGTCTCCGGAATCAGCCCCAGCATTTT. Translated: CASSLRNQPQHF.